The T cell receptor (beta chain) under discussion was sequenced for a study of T cell responses to AZD1222 COVID-19 vaccine. Investigators merged groups given second doses at roughly 4 or roughly 12 weeks. Remarks on this clone: As yet, its antigen is unknown.

Study findings and constraints: Baseline seropositivity characterized only a handful of AZD1222 recipients. Rises in breadth and depth of Spike-specific TCRs came after two AZD1222 doses.

Here immunoSEQ multiplex PCR was the method, and the copy in TCRdb shows in-frame clones only, minus some. The repertoire holds 95,000 to 150,000 clones, 92% seen once, with under 9% in the top ten. This CDR3 comprises 15 residues. CDR1 and CDR2 (germline): MNHNY, SVGAGI (reference sequence). The V and J ends lost 4 bases and 6 bases, in that order; junction bases with no gene match: 3. The clonotype was recovered from an adult who received the AZD1222 COVID-19 vaccine. The chain carries TRBV6-6 and TRBJ2-5; 15 nucleotides line up with TRBD2. The material was peripheral blood, obtained 28 days after the second AZD1222 dose. CDR3 coding DNA: TGTGCCAGCAGTTCAGGACTAGCGGGGGGGCAGACCCAGTACTTC. It translates to CASSSGLAGGQTQYF.